Reported below is one TCR beta chain. The data stem from a study of blood T cell repertoires in COVID-19. Study-level background: The United States, Italy and Spain were the sources of the acute and convalescent COVID-19 samples.

In the original analysis: Counts of nucleated cells, estimated from reference gene primer amplification, were obtained. Assay used: immunoSEQ multiplex PCR; TCRdb lists only in-frame clones, some missing. Clonal size and the V and J genes are those of that table, whereas D and trimming came from the DNA. This sample carries 200,000 to 250,000 clones, around 91% of them seen once, and the ten largest clones take approximately 16%. Germline CDR1 LNHDA, CDR2 SQIVND (reference sequence). The CDR3 is 15 amino acids. J was trimmed by 1 base and V by 7 bases; bases with no gene match: 7. Sequenced input: PBMCs or T cells enriched from blood (not recorded which). The clonotype originates from a man younger than 45 who had been exposed to COVID-19. The chain carries TRBV19 and TRBJ2-3, with 8 bases that match TRBD1. The CDR3 loop is CASTPDRGGTDTQYF. CDR3 coding DNA: TGTGCCAGTACCCCCGACAGGGGAGGCACAGATACGCAGTATTTT.